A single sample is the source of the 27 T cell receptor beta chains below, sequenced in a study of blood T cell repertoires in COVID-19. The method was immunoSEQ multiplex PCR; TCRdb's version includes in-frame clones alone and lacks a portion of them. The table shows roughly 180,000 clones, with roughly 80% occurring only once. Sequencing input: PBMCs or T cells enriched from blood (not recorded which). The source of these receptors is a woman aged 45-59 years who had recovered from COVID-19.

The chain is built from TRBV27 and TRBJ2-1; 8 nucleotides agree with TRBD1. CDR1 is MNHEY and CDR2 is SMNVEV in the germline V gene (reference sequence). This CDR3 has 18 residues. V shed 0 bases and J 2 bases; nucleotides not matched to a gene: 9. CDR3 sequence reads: CASSLSFFDRGTYNEQFF. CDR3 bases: TGTGCCAGCAGTTTATCGTTCTTTGACAGGGGTACCTACAATGAGCAGTTCTTC.

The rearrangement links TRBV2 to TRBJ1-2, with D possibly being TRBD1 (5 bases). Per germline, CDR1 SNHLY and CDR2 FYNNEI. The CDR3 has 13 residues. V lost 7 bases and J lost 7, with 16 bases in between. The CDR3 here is CASILAGLFGYTF. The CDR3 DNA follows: TGTGCCAGCATTCTGGCGGGACTGTTTGGCTACACCTTC. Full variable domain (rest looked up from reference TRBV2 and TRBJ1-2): EPEVTQTPSHQVTQMGQEVILRCVPISNHLYFYWYRQILGQKVEFLVSFYNNEISEKSEIFDDQFSVERPDGSNFTLKIRSTKLEDSAMYFCASILAGLFGYTFGSGTRLTVV.

CDR3 amino acids: CASSQRFQGQGSPLHF. CDR3 nucleotide sequence: TGTGCCAGCAGCCAAAGGTTCCAGGGCCAAGGGTCACCCCTCCACTTT. V usage is TRBV3-1 (or the pseudogene TRBV3-2) and J usage is TRBJ1-6; D may be TRBD1 (5 bases). Trimming stripped 2 bases from V and 10 bases from J, with 18 bases between. Germline-derived CDR1 and CDR2 are LGHDT and YNNKEL (reference sequence). The CDR3 is 16 amino acids.

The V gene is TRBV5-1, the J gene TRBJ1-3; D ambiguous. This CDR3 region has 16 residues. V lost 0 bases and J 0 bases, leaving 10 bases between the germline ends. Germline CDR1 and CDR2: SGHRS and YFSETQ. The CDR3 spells CASSLVIGDSGNTIYF. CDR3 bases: TGCGCCAGCAGCTTGGTTATCGGAGACTCTGGAAACACCATATATTTT. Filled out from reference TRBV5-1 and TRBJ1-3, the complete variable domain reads KAGVTQTPRYLIKTRGQQVTLSCSPISGHRSVSWYQQTPGQGLQFLFEYFSETQRNKGNFPGRFSGRQFSNSRSEMNVSTLELGDSALYLCASSLVIGDSGNTIYFGEGSWLTVV.

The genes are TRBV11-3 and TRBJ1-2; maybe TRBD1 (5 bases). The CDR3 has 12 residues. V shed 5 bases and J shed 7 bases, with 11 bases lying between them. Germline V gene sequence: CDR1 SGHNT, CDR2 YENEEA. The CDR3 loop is CASSGTTSGYTF. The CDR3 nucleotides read TGTGCCAGCAGCGGGACGACTAGTGGCTACACCTTC.

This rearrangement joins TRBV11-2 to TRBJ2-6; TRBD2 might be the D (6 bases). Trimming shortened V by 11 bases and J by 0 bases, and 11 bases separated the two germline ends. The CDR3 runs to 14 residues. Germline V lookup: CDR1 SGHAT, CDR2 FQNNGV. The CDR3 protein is CAGGLGSGANVLTF. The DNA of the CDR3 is TGTGCCGGAGGGCTGGGCTCTGGGGCCAACGTCCTGACTTTC.

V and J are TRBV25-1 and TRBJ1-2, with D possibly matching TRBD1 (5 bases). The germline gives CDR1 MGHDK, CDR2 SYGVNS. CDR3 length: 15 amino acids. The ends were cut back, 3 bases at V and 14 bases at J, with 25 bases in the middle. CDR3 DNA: TGTGCCAGCAGTGAGTTCGGAACAGGAGACTCCGCGGATACCTTC. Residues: CASSEFGTGDSADTF.

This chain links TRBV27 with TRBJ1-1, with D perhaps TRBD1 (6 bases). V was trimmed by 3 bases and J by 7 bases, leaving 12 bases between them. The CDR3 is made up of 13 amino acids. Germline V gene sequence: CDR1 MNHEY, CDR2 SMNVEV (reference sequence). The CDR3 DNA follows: TGTGCCAGCAGTTTTCCAGGGGCCGTTGAAGCTTTCTTT. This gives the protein CASSFPGAVEAFF.

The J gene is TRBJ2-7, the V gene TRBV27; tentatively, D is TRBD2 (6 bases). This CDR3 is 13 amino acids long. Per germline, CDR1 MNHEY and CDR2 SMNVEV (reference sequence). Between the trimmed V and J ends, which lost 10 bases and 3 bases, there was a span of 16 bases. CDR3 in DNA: TGTGCCACCCCACGGGGGTGCTTCTACGAGCAGTACGTC. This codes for CATPRGCFYEQYV.

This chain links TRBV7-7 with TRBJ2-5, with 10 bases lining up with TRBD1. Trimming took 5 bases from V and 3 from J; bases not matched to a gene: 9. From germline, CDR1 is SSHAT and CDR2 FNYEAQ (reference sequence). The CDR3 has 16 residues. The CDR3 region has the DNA TGTGCCAGCAGCAATATACCGGGACAGGGGAAAGAGACCCAGTACTTC. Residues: CASSNIPGQGKETQYF.

CDR3 coding DNA: TGTGCCAGCAGCCCTCCTTGGGCCTCGGATACGCAGTATTTT. It yields the protein CASSPPWASDTQYF. The J gene is TRBJ2-3, the V gene TRBV7-9; no reliable D call. The ends were cut back, 5 bases at V and 6 bases at J, with 15 bases in the middle. Germline CDR1 is SEHNR and CDR2 is FQNEAQ (reference sequence). The length of the CDR3 is 14 residues.

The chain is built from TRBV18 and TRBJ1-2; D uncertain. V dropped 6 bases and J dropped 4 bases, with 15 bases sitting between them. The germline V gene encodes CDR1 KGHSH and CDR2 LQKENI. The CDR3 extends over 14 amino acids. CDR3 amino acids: CASSTGGESYGYTF. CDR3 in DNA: TGTGCCAGCTCTACCGGTGGGGAGTCCTATGGCTACACCTTC.

The CDR3 here is CASSEGTGRYEQYV. The CDR3 coding sequence is TGTGCCAGCAGTGAAGGGACAGGGCGATACGAGCAGTACGTC. The chain uses TRBV6-1 and TRBJ2-7; 8 nucleotides agree with TRBD1. Germline V gene data show CDR1 as MNHNS and CDR2 as SASEGT. The CDR3 is 14 residues long. J lost 4 bases, V lost 1 base, and 3 bases had no gene match.

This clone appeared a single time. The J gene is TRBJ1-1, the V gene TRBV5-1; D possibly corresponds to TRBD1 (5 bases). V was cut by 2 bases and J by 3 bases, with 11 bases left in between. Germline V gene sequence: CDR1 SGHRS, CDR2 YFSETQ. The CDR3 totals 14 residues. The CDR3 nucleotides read TGCGCCAGCAGCTTAACACCGGGGGACACTGAAGCTTTCTTT. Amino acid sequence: CASSLTPGDTEAFF.

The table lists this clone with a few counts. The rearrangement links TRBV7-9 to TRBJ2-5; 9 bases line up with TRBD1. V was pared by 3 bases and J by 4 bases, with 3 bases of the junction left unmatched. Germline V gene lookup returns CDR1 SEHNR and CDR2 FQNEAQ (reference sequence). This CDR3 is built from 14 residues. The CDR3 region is CASSFPTGGETQYF. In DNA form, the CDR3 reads TGTGCCAGCAGCTTCCCGACAGGGGGAGAGACCCAGTACTTC.

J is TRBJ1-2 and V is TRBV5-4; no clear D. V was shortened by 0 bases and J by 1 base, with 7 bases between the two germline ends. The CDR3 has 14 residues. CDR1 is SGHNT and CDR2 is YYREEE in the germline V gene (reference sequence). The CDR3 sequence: CASSLVAINYGYTF. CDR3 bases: TGTGCCAGCAGCTTGGTGGCCATTAACTATGGCTACACCTTC.

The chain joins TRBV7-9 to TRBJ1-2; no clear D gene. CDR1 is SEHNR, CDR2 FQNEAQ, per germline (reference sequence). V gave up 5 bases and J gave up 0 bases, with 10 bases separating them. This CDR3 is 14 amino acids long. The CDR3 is CASSHRQANYGYTF. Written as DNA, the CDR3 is TGTGCCAGCAGCCACCGGCAGGCTAACTATGGCTACACCTTC.

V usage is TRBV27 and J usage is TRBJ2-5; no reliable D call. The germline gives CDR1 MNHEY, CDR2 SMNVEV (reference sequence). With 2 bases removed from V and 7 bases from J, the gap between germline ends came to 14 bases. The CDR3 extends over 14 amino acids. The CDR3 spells CASSLGPPFGTQYF. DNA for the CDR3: TGTGCCAGCAGTTTAGGTCCTCCGTTCGGGACCCAGTACTTC.

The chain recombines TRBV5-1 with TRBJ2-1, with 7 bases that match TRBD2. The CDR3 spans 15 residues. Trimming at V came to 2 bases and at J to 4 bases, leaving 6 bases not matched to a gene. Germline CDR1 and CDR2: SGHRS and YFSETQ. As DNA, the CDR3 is TGCGCCAGCAGCTTTGGGGGGGTACCTTACAATGAGCAGTTCTTC. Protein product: CASSFGGVPYNEQFF.

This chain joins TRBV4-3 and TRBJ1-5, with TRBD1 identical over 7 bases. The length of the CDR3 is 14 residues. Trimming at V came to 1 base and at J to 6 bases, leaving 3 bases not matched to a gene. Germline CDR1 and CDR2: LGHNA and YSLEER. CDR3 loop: CASSQVKGAQPQHF. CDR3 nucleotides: TGCGCCAGCAGCCAAGTAAAGGGGGCTCAGCCCCAGCATTTT.

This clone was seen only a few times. Here the CDR3 reads CASSPEGGNTIYF. CDR3 coding DNA: TGTGCCAGCAGCCCGGAGGGTGGAAACACCATATATTTT. The chain employs TRBV7-9 and TRBJ1-3; no firm D call. This CDR3 region has 13 residues. The ends were cut back, 5 bases at V and 3 bases at J, with 8 bases in the middle. Per germline, CDR1 SEHNR and CDR2 FQNEAQ (reference sequence). Full variable domain (missing parts from reference TRBV7-9 and TRBJ1-3): DTGVSQNPRHKITKRGQNVTFRCDPISEHNRLYWYRQTLGQGPEFLTYFQNEAQLEKSRLLSDRFSAERPKGSFSTLEIQRTEQGDSAMYLCASSPEGGNTIYFGEGSWLTVV.

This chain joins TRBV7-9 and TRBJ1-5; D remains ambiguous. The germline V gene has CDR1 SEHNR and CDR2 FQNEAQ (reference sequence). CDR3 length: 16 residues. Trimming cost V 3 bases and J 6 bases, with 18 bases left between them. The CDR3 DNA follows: TGTGCCAGCAGCTTTTGGTCGGGGAAGATGGGTCAGCCCCAGCATTTT. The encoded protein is CASSFWSGKMGQPQHF.

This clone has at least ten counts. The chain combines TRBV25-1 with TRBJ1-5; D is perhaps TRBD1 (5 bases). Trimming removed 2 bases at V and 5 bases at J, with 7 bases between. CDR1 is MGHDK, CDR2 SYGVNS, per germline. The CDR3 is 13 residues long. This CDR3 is CASSEQGDQPQHF. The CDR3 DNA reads TGTGCCAGCAGTGAACAGGGCGATCAGCCCCAGCATTTT.

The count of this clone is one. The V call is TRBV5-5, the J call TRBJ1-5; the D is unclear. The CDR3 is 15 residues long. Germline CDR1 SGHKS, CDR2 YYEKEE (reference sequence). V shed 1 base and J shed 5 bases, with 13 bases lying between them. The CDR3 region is CASSLLQQADQPQHF. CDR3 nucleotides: TGTGCCAGCAGCTTGTTACAGCAGGCAGATCAGCCCCAGCATTTT. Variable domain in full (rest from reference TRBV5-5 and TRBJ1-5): DAGVTQSPTHLIKTRGQQVTLRCSPISGHKSVSWYQQVLGQGPQFIFQYYEKEERGRGNFPDRFSARQFPNYSSELNVNALLLGDSALYLCASSLLQQADQPQHFGDGTRLSIL.

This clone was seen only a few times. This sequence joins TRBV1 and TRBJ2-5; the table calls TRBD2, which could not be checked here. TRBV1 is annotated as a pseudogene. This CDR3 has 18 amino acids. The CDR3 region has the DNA TGCACCAGCAGCCAGGCCCGGGTCTCAATACGCCAGCAAGAGACCCAGTACTTC. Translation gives CTSSQARVSIRQQETQYF.

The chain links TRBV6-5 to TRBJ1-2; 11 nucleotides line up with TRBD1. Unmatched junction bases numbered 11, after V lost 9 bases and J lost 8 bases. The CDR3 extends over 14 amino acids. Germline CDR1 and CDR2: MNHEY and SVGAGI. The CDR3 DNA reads TGTGCCAGTAAGGGACAGGGGGAAAAGGGAGGCTACACCTTC. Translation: CASKGQGEKGGYTF.

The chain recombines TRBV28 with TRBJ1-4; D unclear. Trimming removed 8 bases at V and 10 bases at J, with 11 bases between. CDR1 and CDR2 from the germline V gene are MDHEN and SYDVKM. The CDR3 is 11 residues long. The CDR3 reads CASSPSGKLFF. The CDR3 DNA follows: TGTGCCAGCTCCCCGTCGGGAAAACTGTTTTTT.